This passage covers 3 T cell receptor beta chains from one sample sequenced in a study of a mutant IDH1 vaccine in newly diagnosed glioma. The time point was: week 23, last vaccination. In the vaccine, a single dose held 300 ug of the mutant IDH1 20-mer peptide, along with topical imiquimod. Sequencing used immunoSEQ multiplex PCR; TCRdb keeps in-frame clones, though not all of them. The table lists tens of thousands of clones, about 81% of them singletons, with roughly 8.8% in the top ten. These receptors' antigens are unknown. Sequencing was performed on PBMCs, taken from a glioma patient whose treatment included an IDH1 peptide vaccine. The receptors here all came from a woman in her 40s with glioma. Some clones in this sample may be carry-over from other donors' samples.

A few counts support this clone. The chain couples TRBV6-1 to TRBJ1-6; TRBD1 is a possible D gene (5 bases). Germline CDR1 MNHNS, CDR2 SASEGT. The CDR3 totals 14 residues. Trimming removed 6 bases at V and 10 bases at J, with 16 bases between. Here the CDR3 DNA reads TGTGCCAGCAGCCCCGGGGGAGGCGGATCACCCCTCCACTTT. As protein: CASSPGGGGSPLHF.

The gene calls are TRBV19 and TRBJ2-7; D possibly corresponds to TRBD1 (5 bases). Per the germline V gene, CDR1 is LNHDA and CDR2 is SQIVND (reference sequence). The CDR3 contains 13 residues. V shed 2 bases and J shed 6 bases, with 11 bases lying between them. Here the CDR3 DNA reads TGTGCCAGTAGTATAAAAGGACACTCCGAGCAGTACTTC. It translates to CASSIKGHSEQYF.

The V gene is TRBV11-2, the J gene TRBJ2-1; 8 bases are a match to TRBD2. V shed 5 bases and J 2 bases; nucleotides not matched to a gene: 5. Looked up from germline, CDR1 is SGHAT and CDR2 is FQNNGV. The CDR3 has 15 residues. CDR3: CASSLTSGPYNEQFF. The CDR3 DNA sequence: TGTGCCAGCAGCCTTACTAGCGGACCCTACAATGAGCAGTTCTTC.